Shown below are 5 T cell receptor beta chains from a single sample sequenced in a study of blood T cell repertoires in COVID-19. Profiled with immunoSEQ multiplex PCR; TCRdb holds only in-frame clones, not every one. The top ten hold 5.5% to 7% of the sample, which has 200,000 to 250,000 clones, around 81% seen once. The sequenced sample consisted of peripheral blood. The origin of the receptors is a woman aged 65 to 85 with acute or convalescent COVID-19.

CDR3 region: CASSLVTSGNYNEQFF. The DNA of the CDR3 is TGTGCCAGCAGCTTGGTGACTAGCGGGAACTACAATGAGCAGTTCTTC. The V and J genes are TRBV5-6 and TRBJ2-1; TRBD2 matches at 11 bases. The V segment lost 0 bases and the J segment 3 bases; nucleotides outside the gene matches: 2. Germline CDR1 SGHDT, CDR2 YYEEEE. The CDR3 extends over 16 amino acids. The full variable domain, completed using reference TRBV5-6 and TRBJ2-1, is DAGVTQSPTHLIKTRGQQVTLRCSPKSGHDTVSWYQQALGQGPQFIFQYYEEEERQRGNFPDRFSGHQFPNYSSELNVNALLLGDSALYLCASSLVTSGNYNEQFFGPGTRLTVL.

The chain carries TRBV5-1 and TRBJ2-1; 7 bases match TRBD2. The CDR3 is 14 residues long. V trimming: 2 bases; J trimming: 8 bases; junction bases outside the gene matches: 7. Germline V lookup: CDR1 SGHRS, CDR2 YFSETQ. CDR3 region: CASSFGREYHEQFF. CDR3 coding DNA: TGCGCCAGCAGCTTCGGGCGGGAGTACCATGAGCAGTTCTTC.

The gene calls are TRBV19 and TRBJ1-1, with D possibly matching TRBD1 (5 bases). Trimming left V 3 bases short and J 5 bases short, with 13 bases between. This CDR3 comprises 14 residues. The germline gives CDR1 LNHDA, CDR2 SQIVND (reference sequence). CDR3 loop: CASSMSRERTEAFF. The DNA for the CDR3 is TGTGCCAGTAGTATGTCCAGGGAACGGACTGAAGCTTTCTTT.

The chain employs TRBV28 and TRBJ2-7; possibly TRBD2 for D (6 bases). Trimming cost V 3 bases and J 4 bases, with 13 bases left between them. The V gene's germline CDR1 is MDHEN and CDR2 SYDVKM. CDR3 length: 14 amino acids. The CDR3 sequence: CASSLWGESYEQYF. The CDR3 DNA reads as TGTGCCAGCAGTTTGTGGGGGGAATCTTACGAGCAGTACTTC.

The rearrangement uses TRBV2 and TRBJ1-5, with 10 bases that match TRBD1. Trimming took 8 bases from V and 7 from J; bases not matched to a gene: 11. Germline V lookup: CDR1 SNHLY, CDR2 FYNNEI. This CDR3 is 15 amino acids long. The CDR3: CASQPPGTGEQPQHF. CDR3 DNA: TGTGCCAGCCAACCGCCCGGGACAGGGGAACAGCCCCAGCATTTT.